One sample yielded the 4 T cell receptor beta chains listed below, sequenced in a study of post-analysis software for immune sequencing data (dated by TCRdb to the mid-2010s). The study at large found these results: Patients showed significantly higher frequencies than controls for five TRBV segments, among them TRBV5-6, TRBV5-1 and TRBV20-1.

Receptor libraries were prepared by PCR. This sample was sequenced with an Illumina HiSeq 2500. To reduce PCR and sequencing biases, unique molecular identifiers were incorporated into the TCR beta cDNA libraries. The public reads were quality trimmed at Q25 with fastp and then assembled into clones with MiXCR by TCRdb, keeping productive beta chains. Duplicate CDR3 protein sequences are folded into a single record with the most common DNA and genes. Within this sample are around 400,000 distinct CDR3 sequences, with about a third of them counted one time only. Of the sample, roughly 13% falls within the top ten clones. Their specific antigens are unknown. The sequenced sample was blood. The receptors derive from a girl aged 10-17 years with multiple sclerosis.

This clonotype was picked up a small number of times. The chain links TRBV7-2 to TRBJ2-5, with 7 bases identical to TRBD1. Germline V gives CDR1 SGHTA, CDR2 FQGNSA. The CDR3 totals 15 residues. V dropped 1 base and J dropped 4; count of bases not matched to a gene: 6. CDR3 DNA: TGTGCCAGCAGCTTAGACGGGGCAGGGGGAGAGACCCAGTACTTC. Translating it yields CASSLDGAGGETQYF.

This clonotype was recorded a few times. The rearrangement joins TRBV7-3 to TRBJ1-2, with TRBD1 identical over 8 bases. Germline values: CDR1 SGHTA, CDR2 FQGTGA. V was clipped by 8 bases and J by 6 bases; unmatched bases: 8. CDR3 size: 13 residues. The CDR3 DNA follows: TGTGCCAGCGGCGACAGGGGTGAGAATGGCTACACCTTC. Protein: CASGDRGENGYTF.

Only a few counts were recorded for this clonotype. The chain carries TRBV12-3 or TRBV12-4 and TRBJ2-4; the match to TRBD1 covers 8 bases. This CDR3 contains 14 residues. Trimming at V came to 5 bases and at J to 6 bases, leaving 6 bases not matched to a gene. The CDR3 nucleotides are TGTGCCAGCAGTCATGGAGGACAGGGAAACATTCAGTACTTC. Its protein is CASSHGGQGNIQYF.

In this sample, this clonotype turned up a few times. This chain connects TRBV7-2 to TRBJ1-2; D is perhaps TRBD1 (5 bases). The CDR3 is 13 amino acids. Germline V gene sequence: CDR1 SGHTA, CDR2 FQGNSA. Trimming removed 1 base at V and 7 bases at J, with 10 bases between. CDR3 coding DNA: TGTGCCAGCAGCTTAGTCCCAGGGAGTGGCTACACCTTC. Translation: CASSLVPGSGYTF.